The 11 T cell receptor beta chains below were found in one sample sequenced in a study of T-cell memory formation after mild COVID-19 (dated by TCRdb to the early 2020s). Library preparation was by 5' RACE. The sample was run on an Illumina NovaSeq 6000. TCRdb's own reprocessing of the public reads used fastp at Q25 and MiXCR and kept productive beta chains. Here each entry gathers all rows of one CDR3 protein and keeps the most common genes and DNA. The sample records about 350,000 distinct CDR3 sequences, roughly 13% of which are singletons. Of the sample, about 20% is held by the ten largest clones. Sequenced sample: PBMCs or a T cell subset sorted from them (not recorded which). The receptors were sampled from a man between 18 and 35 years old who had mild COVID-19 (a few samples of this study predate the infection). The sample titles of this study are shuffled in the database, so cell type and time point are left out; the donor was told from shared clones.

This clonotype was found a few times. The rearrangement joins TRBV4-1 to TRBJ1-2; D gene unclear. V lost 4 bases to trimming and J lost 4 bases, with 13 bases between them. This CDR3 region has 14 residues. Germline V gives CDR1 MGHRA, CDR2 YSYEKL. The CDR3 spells CASSPLTDLYGYTF. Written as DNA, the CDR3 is TGCGCCAGCAGCCCGCTGACGGACCTCTATGGCTACACCTTC.

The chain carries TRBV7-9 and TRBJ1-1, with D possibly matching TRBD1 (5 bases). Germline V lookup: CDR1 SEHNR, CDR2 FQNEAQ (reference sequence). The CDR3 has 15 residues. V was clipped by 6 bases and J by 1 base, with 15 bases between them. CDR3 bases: TGTGCCAGCAGTCGTTGGGGGGACCCGAACACTGAAGCTTTCTTT. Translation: CASSRWGDPNTEAFF.

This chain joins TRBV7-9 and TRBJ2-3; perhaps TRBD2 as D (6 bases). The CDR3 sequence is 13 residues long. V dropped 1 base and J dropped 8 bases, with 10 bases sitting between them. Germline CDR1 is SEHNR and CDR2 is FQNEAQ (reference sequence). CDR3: CASSLVVGGTQYF. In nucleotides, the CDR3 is TGTGCCAGCAGCTTAGTCGTCGGGGGTACGCAGTATTTT.

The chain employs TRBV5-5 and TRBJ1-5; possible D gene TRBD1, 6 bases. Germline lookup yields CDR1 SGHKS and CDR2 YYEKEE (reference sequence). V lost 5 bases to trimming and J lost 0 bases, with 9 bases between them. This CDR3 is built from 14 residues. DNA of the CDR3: TGTGCCAGCAGATCAGGGGCTAGCAATCAGCCCCAGCATTTT. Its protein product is CASRSGASNQPQHF.

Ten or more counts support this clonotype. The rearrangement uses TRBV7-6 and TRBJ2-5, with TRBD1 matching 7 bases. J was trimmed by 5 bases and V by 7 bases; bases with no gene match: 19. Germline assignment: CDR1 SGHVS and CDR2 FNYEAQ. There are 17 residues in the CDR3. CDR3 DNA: TGTGCCAGCAACCACATCCGGGACAGAGGATACAGGGAGACCCAGTACTTC. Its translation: CASNHIRDRGYRETQYF. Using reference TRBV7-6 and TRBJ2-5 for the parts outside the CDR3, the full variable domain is GAGVSQSPRYKVTKRGQDVALRCDPISGHVSLYWYRQALGQGPEFLTYFNYEAQQDKSGLPNDRFSAERPEGSISTLTIQRTEQRDSAMYRCASNHIRDRGYRETQYFGPGTRLLVL.

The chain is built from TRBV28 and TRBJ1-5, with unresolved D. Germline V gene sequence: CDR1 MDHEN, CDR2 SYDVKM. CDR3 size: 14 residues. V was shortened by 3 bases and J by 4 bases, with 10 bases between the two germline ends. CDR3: CASSLEGRNQPQHF. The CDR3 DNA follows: TGTGCCAGCAGTTTGGAGGGAAGGAATCAGCCCCAGCATTTT.

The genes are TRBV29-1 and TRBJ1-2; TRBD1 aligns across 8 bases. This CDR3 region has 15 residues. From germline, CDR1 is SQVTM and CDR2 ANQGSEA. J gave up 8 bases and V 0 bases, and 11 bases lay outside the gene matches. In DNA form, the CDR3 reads TGCAGCGTTGAAGAAAACCAGGGGGCGCCCCGGGGCTACACCTTC. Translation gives CSVEENQGAPRGYTF.

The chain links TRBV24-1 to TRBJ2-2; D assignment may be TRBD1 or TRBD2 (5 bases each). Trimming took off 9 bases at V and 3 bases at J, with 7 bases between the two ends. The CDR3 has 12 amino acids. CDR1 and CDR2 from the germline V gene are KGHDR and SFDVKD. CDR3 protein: CATGDDTGELFF. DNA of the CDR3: TGTGCCACCGGGGACGACACCGGGGAGCTGTTTTTT.

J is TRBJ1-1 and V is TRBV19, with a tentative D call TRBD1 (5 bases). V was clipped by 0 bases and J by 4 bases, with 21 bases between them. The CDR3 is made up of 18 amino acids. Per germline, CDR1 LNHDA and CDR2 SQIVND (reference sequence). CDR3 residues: CASSIDLFGGMRRTEAFF. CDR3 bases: TGTGCCAGTAGTATAGATCTATTCGGGGGGATGCGGCGCACTGAAGCTTTCTTT.

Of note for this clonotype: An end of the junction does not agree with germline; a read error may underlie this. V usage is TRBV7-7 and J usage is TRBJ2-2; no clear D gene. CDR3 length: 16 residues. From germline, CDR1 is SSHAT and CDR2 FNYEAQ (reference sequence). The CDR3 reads CASSSIGGANTGELFF. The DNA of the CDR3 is TGTGCTAGCAGCTCTATTGGCGGAGCGAACACCGGGGAGCTGTTTTTT. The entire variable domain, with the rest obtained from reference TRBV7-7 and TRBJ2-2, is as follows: GAGVSQSPRYKVTKRGQDVTLRCDPISSHATLYWYQQALGQGPEFLTYFNYEAQPDKSGLPSDRFSAERPEGSISTLTIQRTEQRDSAMYRCASSSIGGANTGELFFGEGSRLTVL.

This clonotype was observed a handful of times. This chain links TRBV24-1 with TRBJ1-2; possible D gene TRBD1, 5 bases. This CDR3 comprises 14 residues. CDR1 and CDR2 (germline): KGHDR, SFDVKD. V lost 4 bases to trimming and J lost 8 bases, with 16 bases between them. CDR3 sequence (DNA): TGTGCCACCAGTGAGGCAGGCAGGGCGGGCGGCTACACCTTC. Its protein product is CATSEAGRAGGYTF.